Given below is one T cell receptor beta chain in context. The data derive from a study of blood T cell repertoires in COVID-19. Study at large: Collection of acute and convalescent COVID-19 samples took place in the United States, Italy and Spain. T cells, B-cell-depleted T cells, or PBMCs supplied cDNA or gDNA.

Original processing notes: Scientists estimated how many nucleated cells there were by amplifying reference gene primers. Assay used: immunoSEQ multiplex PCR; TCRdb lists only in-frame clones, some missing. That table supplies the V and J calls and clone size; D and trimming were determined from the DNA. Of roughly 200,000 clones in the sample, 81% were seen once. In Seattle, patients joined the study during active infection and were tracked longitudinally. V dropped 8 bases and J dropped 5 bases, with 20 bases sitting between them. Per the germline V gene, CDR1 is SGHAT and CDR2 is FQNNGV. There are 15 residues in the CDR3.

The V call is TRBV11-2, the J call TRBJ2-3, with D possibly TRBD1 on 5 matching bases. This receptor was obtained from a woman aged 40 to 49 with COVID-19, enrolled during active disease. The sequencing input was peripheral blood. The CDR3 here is CASAEYQGPQDTQYF. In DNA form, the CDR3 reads TGTGCCAGCGCCGAATATCAGGGTCCTCAAGATACGCAGTATTTT.